Shown below are 13 T cell receptor beta chains from a single sample sequenced in a study of graft-versus-host responses after intestinal transplantation. Sequencing used immunoSEQ multiplex PCR; TCRdb keeps in-frame clones, though not all of them. The table shows 29,000 or so clones, with 80% to 85% occurring only once. Graft tissue was processed to release intraepithelial and lamina propria lymphocytes. The source material was ileum tissue, sampled 98 days after intestinal transplantation. These TCRs come from a human patient who received an intestinal transplant, so some T cells may come from the graft donor.

The chain has TRBV6-4 and TRBJ2-3; 8 positions agree with TRBD1. The CDR3 spans 14 residues. Trimming removed 5 bases from V and 2 bases from J; junction bases left unmatched: 3. CDR1 and CDR2 from the germline V gene are MRHNA and SNTAGT. The DNA of the CDR3 is TGTGCCAGCAGTACGGACAGGGACACAGATACGCAGTATTTT. It is translated as CASSTDRDTDTQYF.

This clone was detected once. This sequence joins TRBV4-2 and TRBJ2-5; 7 bases are a match to TRBD2. Trimming cost V 2 bases and J 9 bases; bases outside gene matches: 12. The CDR3 sequence is 15 residues long. The V gene's germline CDR1 is LGHNA and CDR2 YNFKEQ. Here the CDR3 reads CASSQRTSWDGAQYF. CDR3 bases: TGTGCCAGCAGCCAACGGACTAGTTGGGACGGGGCCCAGTACTTC.

The V call is TRBV27, the J call TRBJ2-3; no clear D gene. Trimming took off 8 bases at V and 6 bases at J, with 15 bases between the two ends. The CDR3 has 13 residues. Germline V lookup: CDR1 MNHEY, CDR2 SMNVEV (reference sequence). CDR3 amino acids: CASRDINGDTQYF. The CDR3 DNA reads as TGTGCCAGCCGAGATATAAATGGGGATACGCAGTATTTT.

The CDR3 protein is CASSPTTGHEQYF. In DNA form, the CDR3 reads TGTGCCAGCAGCCCAACGACAGGCCACGAGCAGTACTTC. V is TRBV7-9 and J is TRBJ2-7, with D possibly TRBD1 on 6 matching bases. This CDR3 has 13 residues. Germline V gene sequence: CDR1 SEHNR, CDR2 FQNEAQ (reference sequence). V was cut by 5 bases and J by 5 bases, with 13 bases left in between.

V is TRBV27 and J is TRBJ2-1; D perhaps matches TRBD1 (5 bases). Germline V gene lookup returns CDR1 MNHEY and CDR2 SMNVEV (reference sequence). CDR3 length: 14 residues. The V gene lost 1 base and the J gene lost 6 bases, with 10 bases spanning the gap. CDR3 coding DNA: TGTGCCAGCAGTTTATGGCAGGGTACCAATGAGCAGTTCTTC. Residues: CASSLWQGTNEQFF.

This clone was observed a handful of times. The CDR3 DNA reads as TGTGCCACGCAGGGGGCTTTTTCCTACAATGAGCAGTTCTTC. It is translated as CATQGAFSYNEQFF. The rearrangement uses TRBV10-3 and TRBJ2-1; 8 bases align to TRBD1. From germline, CDR1 is ENHRY and CDR2 SYGVKD. This CDR3 is 14 amino acids long. V lost 10 bases and J lost 1; bases outside the gene matches: 6.

As DNA, the CDR3 is TGTGCCGCAGGAGATGAAATCTCCTACGAGCAGTACTTC. This gives the protein CAAGDEISYEQYF. V usage is TRBV6-6 and J usage is TRBJ2-7; the D is unclear. Germline V lookup: CDR1 MNHNY, CDR2 SVGAGI (reference sequence). The CDR3 consists of 13 residues. The V end was cut by 11 bases, the J end by 0 bases, with 14 bases between.

As regards this clone: This CDR3 is also generated by other DNA sequences in the sample. The rearrangement joins TRBV19 to TRBJ1-5; no clear D gene. The CDR3 has 14 amino acids. Germline CDR1 LNHDA, CDR2 SQIVND (reference sequence). Trimming removed 3 bases from V and 4 bases from J, with 10 bases in between. CDR3 DNA: TGTGCCAGTAGTATCAGTTCCTCAAATCAGCCCCAGCATTTT. This codes for CASSISSSNQPQHF. The whole variable domain, remainder taken from reference TRBV19 and TRBJ1-5, is DGGITQSPKYLFRKEGQNVTLSCEQNLNHDAMYWYRQDPGQGLRLIYYSQIVNDFQKGDIAEGYSVSREKKESFPLTVTSAQKNPTAFYLCASSISSSNQPQHFGDGTRLSIL.

This clone was counted once. This chain uses TRBV4-1 with TRBJ1-3, with D uncertain. In germline, CDR1 is MGHRA, CDR2 YSYEKL. V shed 1 base and J shed 0 bases, with 16 bases lying between them. The CDR3 totals 18 residues. The CDR3 is CASSQVFWQVLSGNTIYF. The CDR3 DNA reads as TGCGCCAGCAGCCAAGTCTTTTGGCAGGTGCTCTCTGGAAACACCATATATTTT.

The V gene is TRBV4-1, the J gene TRBJ1-5; D is uncertain. V lost 0 bases and J 2 bases, leaving 8 bases between the germline ends. The germline gives CDR1 MGHRA, CDR2 YSYEKL. There are 15 residues in the CDR3. The CDR3 is CASSQDTRGNQPQHF. CDR3 sequence (DNA): TGCGCCAGCAGCCAAGATACAAGGGGCAATCAGCCCCAGCATTTT.

The chain uses TRBV9 and TRBJ2-3; 9 bases are a match to TRBD2. Trimming took 0 bases from V and 0 from J; bases not matched to a gene: 5. The CDR3 has 17 amino acids. Germline V gives CDR1 SGDLS, CDR2 YYNGEE. The CDR3 sequence: CASSVDRGGASTDTQYF. In DNA form, the CDR3 reads TGTGCCAGCAGCGTAGATCGCGGGGGGGCTAGCACAGATACGCAGTATTTT.

Points on this clone: Different DNA sequences within this sample yield the same CDR3. V gene TRBV2 combines with J gene TRBJ2-7, with 9 bases fitting TRBD1. CDR1 and CDR2 (germline): SNHLY, FYNNEI. V gave up 5 bases and J gave up 2 bases; unmatched junction bases: 4. The CDR3 has 14 residues. CDR3 nucleotide sequence: TGTGCCAGCAGTTCGAGGACAGGGGCCTACGAGCAGTACTTC. It encodes CASSSRTGAYEQYF.

The gene calls are TRBV7-8 and TRBJ2-5, with D hard to call. V gave up 7 bases and J gave up 7 bases, with 16 bases separating them. CDR3 size: 13 residues. Germline V gene data show CDR1 as SGHVS and CDR2 as FQNEAQ. The CDR3 DNA follows: TGTGCCAGCACCTCGAAGGCATTCGCGACCCAGTACTTC. Amino acids: CASTSKAFATQYF.